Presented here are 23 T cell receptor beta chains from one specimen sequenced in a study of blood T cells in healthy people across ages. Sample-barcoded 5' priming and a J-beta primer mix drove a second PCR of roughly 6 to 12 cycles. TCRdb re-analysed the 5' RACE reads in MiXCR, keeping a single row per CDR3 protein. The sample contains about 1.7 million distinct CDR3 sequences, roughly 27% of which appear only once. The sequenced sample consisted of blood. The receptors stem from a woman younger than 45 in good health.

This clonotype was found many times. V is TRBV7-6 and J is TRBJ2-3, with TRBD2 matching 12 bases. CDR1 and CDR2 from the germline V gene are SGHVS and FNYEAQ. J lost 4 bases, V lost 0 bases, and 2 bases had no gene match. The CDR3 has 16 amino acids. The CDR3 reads CASSLATSGGADTQYF. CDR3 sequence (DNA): TGTGCCAGCAGCTTAGCGACTAGCGGGGGTGCAGATACGCAGTATTTT.

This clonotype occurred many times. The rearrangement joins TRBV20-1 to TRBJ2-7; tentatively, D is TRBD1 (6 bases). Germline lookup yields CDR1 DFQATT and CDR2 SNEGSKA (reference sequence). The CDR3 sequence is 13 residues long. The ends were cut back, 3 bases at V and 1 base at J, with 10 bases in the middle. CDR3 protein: CSASTGRSYEQYF. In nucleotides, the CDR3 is TGCAGTGCTAGTACAGGGAGATCCTACGAGCAGTACTTC.

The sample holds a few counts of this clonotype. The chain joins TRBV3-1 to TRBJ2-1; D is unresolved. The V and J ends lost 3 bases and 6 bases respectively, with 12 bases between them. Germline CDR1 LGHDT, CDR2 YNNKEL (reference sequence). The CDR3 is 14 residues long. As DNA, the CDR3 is TGTGCCAGCAGCCAGTCGGGTCTACCCAATGAGCAGTTCTTC. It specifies CASSQSGLPNEQFF.

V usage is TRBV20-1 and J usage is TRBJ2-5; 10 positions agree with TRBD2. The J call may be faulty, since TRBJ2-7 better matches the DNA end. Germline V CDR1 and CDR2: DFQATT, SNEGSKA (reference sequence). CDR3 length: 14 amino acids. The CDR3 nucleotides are TGCAGTGCTGGGAGGACTAGCGGTGGGAACGAGCAGTACTTC. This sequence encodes CSAGRTSGGNEQYF.

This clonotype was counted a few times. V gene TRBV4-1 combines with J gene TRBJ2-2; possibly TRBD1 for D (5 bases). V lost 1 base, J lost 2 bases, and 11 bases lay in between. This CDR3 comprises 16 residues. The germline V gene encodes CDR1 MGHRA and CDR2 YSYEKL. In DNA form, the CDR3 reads TGCGCCAGCAGCCAAGGAACAGGAACAAACACCGGGGAGCTGTTTTTT. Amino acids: CASSQGTGTNTGELFF.

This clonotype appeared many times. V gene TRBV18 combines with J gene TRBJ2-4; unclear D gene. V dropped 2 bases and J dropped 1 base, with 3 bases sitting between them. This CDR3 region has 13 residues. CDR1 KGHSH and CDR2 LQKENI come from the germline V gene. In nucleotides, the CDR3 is TGTGCCAGCTCACCAGATGCCAAAAACATTCAGTACTTC. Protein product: CASSPDAKNIQYF.

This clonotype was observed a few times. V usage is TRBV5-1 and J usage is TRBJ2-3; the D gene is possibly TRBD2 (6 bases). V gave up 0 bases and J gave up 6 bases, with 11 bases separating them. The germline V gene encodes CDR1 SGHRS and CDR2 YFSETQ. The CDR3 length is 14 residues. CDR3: CASSLELAKDTQYF. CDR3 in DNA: TGCGCCAGCAGCTTGGAGCTAGCGAAGGATACGCAGTATTTT.

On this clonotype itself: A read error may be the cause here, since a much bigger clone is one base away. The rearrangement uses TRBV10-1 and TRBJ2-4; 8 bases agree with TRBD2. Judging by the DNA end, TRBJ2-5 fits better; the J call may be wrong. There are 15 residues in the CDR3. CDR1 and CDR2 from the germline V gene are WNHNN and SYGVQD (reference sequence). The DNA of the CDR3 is TGCGCCAGCAGTGAGGACGGGCTAGCGGGAGAGACCCAGTACTTC. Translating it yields CASSEDGLAGETQYF.

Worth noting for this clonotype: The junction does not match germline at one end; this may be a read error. CDR3 amino acids: CASSLGQCQDTQYF. The CDR3 coding sequence is TGTGCCAGCAGTTTGGGACAGTGCCAAGATACACAGTATTTT. The chain recombines TRBV12-3 or TRBV12-4 with TRBJ2-3; 7 bases are shared with TRBD1. The CDR3 runs 14 residues.

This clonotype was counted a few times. The CDR3 sequence: CASSFWGLSGQETQYF. The CDR3 nucleotides are TGTGCCAGCAGCTTTTGGGGGTTAAGCGGGCAAGAGACCCAGTACTTC. V and J are TRBV5-6 and TRBJ2-5; D might be TRBD2 (6 bases). The CDR3 is 16 amino acids. Germline values: CDR1 SGHDT, CDR2 YYEEEE. V lost 2 bases, J lost 2 bases, and 16 bases lay in between.

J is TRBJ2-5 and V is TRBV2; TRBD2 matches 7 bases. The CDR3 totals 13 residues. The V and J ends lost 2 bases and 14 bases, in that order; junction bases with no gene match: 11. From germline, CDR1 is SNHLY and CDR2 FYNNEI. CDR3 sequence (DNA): TGTGCCAGCAGTGAAAGTTGGGGGGGTAAACGTTACTTC. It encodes CASSESWGGKRYF. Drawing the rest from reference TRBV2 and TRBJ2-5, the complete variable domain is EPEVTQTPSHQVTQMGQEVILRCVPISNHLYFYWYRQILGQKVEFLVSFYNNEISEKSEIFDDQFSVERPDGSNFTLKIRSTKLEDSAMYFCASSESWGGKRYFGPGTRLLVL.

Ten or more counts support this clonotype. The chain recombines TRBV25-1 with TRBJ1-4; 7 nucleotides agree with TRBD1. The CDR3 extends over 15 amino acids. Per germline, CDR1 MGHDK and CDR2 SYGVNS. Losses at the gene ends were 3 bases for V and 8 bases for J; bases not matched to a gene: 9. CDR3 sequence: CASSEQTGQGEKLFF. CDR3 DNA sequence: TGTGCCAGCAGTGAGCAGACAGGGCAAGGCGAAAAACTGTTTTTT.

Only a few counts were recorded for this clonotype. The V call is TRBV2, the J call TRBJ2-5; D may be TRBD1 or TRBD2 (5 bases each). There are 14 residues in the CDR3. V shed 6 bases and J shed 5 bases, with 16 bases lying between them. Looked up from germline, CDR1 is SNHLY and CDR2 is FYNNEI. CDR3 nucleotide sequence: TGTGCCAGCAGCGACTCCCGGGGCAGGGAGACCCAGTACTTC. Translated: CASSDSRGRETQYF.

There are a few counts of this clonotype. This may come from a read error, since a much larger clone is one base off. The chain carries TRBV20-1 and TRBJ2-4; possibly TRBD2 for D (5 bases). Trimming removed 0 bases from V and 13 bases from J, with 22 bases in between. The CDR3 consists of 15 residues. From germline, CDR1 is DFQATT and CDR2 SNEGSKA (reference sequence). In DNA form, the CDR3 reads TGCAGTGCTAGAGATTCCGGACTCCCTAACGATGAGCAGTACTTC. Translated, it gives CSARDSGLPNDEQYF.

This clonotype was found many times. The CDR3 nucleotides read TGCAGCGTTGATTCGGAAGTTAGCTCCTACGAGCAGTACTTC. Protein product: CSVDSEVSSYEQYF. V gene TRBV29-1 combines with J gene TRBJ2-7, with D hard to call. Germline assignment: CDR1 SQVTM and CDR2 ANQGSEA. V was shortened by 3 bases and J by 0 bases, with 12 bases between the two germline ends. The CDR3 has 14 residues.

CDR3 sequence reads: CASAKGTSDRNEQFF. The CDR3 nucleotides read TGTGCCAGCGCGAAAGGAACTAGCGACCGAAATGAGCAGTTCTTC. This chain uses TRBV7-3 with TRBJ2-1; 7 bases are a match to TRBD2. The CDR3 is 15 residues long. CDR1 SGHTA and CDR2 FQGTGA come from the germline V gene. J gave up 7 bases and V 8 bases, and 14 bases lay outside the gene matches.

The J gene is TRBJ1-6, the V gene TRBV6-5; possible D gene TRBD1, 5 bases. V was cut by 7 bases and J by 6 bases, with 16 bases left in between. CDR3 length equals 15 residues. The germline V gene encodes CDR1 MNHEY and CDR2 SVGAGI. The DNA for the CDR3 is TGTGCCAGCACCAAACAGTGGGGGTCTAATTCACCCCTCCACTTT. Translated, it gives CASTKQWGSNSPLHF.

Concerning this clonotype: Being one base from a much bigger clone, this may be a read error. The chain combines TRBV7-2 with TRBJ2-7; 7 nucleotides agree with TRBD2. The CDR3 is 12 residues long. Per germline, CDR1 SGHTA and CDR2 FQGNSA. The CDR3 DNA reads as TGTGTCAGCAGTCGAGGGGAGGGCGAGCAGTACTTC. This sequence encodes CVSSRGEGEQYF.

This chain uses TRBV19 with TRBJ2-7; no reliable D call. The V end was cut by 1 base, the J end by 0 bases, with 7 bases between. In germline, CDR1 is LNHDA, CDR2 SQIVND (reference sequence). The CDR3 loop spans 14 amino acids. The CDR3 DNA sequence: TGTGCCAGTAGTATAGGAAGGGCCTCCTACGAGCAGTACTTC. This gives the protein CASSIGRASYEQYF.

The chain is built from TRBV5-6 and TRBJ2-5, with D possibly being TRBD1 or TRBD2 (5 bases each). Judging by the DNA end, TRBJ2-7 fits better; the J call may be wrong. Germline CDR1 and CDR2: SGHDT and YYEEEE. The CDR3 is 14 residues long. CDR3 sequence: CASSAVGESYEQYF. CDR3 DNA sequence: TGTGCCAGCAGCGCTGTGGGGGAGAGTTACGAGCAGTACTTC.

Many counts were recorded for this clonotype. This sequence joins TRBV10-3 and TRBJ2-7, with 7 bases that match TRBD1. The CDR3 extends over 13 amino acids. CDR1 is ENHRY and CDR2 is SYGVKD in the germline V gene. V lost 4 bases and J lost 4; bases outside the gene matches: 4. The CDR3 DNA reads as TGTGCCATCAGTGGACAGGGTCAATACGAGCAGTACTTC. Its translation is CAISGQGQYEQYF.

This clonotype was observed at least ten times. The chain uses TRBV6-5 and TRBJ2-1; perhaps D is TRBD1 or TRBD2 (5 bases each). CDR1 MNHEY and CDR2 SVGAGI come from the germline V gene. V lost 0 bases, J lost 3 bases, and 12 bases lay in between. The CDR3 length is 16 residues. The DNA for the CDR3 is TGTGCCAGCAGTTACTCGAGGGGTTGGGGCTACAATGAGCAGTTCTTC. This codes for CASSYSRGWGYNEQFF.

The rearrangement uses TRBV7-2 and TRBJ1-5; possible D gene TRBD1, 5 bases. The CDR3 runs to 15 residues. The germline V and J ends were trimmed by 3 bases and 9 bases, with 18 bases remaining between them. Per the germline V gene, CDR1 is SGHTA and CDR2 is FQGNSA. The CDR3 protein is CASSLDAGWLRPQHF. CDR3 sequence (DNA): TGTGCCAGCAGCTTGGACGCAGGGTGGCTTCGGCCCCAGCATTTT.